The 18 T cell receptor beta chains given below trace back to one sample, sequenced in a study of blood T cell repertoires in COVID-19 (dated by TCRdb to about 2020). Libraries were made using the immunoSEQ multiplex PCR assay. TCRdb carries this immuneACCESS record with in-frame sequences only. Its versions omit some clonotypes, under half of them owing to an unresolved V gene in the studies checked, with the rest unexplained. The sample includes approximately 210,000 clones, with 65% to 85% observed a single time. The ten largest clones take up 4.3% of the sample. Material: PBMCs or T cells enriched from blood (not recorded which). These TCRs come from a young man with acute COVID-19.

The rearrangement joins TRBV28 to TRBJ1-6, with 7 bases that match TRBD1. The germline CDR1 and CDR2 sequences are MDHEN and SYDVKM. The CDR3 has 16 amino acids. The V gene end was trimmed by 7 bases and the J gene end by 5 bases; junction bases not matched to a gene: 11. CDR3 coding DNA: TGTGCCAGCACATTAGCCGGGACAGCTAATAATTCACCCCTCCACTTT. Translation gives CASTLAGTANNSPLHF.

This clone was seen a handful of times. The genes are TRBV18 and TRBJ1-2, with no clear D. CDR3 length equals 13 residues. V was pared by 4 bases and J by 7 bases, with 13 bases between. Looked up from germline, CDR1 is KGHSH and CDR2 is LQKENI. In nucleotides, the CDR3 is TGTGCCAGCTCACTCTCGGGTCTCCGTGGCTACACCTTC. Translation gives CASSLSGLRGYTF.

The V and J genes are TRBV27 and TRBJ1-2; 7 positions agree with TRBD1. The V and J ends lost 5 bases and 5 bases, in that order; junction bases with no gene match: 8. This CDR3 region has 14 residues. CDR1 MNHEY and CDR2 SMNVEV come from the germline V gene (reference sequence). The CDR3 spells CASSPLTGTYGYTF. As DNA, the CDR3 is TGTGCCAGCAGTCCCCTGACAGGGACGTATGGCTACACCTTC.

The chain uses TRBV5-5 and TRBJ1-4, with D perhaps TRBD1 (5 bases). V was shortened by 5 bases and J by 7 bases, with 15 bases between the two germline ends. CDR3 length equals 14 residues. Germline values: CDR1 SGHKS, CDR2 YYEKEE (reference sequence). This CDR3 reads CASRLGGSGEKLFF. The DNA for the CDR3 is TGTGCCAGCAGACTCGGGGGGAGCGGTGAAAAACTGTTTTTT.

This clone has only a few counts. The chain combines TRBV2 with TRBJ2-1, with 14 bases that match TRBD2. Germline V gene lookup returns CDR1 SNHLY and CDR2 FYNNEI. Unmatched junction bases numbered 9, after V lost 5 bases and J lost 0 bases. The CDR3 consists of 19 residues. The CDR3 DNA follows: TGTGCCAGCAGTATACCGGGACTAGCGGGGGCGAGCTCCTACAATGAGCAGTTCTTC. It specifies CASSIPGLAGASSYNEQFF.

This clone was detected ten times or more. The J gene is TRBJ1-3, the V gene TRBV2; D may be TRBD1 (5 bases). V gave up 7 bases and J gave up 4 bases, with 23 bases separating them. CDR3 size: 17 residues. Germline lookup yields CDR1 SNHLY and CDR2 FYNNEI. The CDR3 DNA sequence: TGTGCCAGCAAGTCAAGGTCGGGGGGAATTTCCGGAAACACCATATATTTT. Its translation: CASKSRSGGISGNTIYF.

The CDR3 bases are TGTGCCAGCAGTGAAGCTTACAGCTCGGGAAACACCATATATTTT. This codes for CASSEAYSSGNTIYF. This chain connects TRBV25-1 to TRBJ1-3; D is undetermined. The CDR3 totals 15 residues. The V and J ends lost 2 bases and 4 bases respectively, with 12 bases between them. Germline V gene sequence: CDR1 MGHDK, CDR2 SYGVNS.

This CDR3 reads CASSPRSSGGPANTQYF. DNA of the CDR3: TGTGCCAGCAGTCCCCGGTCTAGCGGGGGGCCGGCAAATACGCAGTATTTT. This chain connects TRBV27 to TRBJ2-3; 11 nucleotides match TRBD2. CDR3 length: 17 residues. With V trimmed by 5 bases and J by 7 bases, 14 bases remained unmatched. Germline V gene data show CDR1 as MNHEY and CDR2 as SMNVEV (reference sequence).

The CDR3 here is CASSRDRTSYEQYF. The CDR3 DNA sequence: TGTGCCAGTAGTCGGGACAGGACCTCCTACGAGCAGTACTTC. The rearrangement links TRBV19 to TRBJ2-7, with TRBD1 identical over 8 bases. The germline gives CDR1 LNHDA, CDR2 SQIVND (reference sequence). CDR3 length: 14 residues. V shed 5 bases and J 0 bases; nucleotides not matched to a gene: 3.

The chain recombines TRBV9 with TRBJ2-3; TRBD2 matches at 8 bases. V shed 3 bases and J 0 bases; nucleotides not matched to a gene: 9. Germline CDR1 reads SGDLS; CDR2 reads YYNGEE. The CDR3 totals 17 residues. The DNA of the CDR3 is TGTGCCAGCAGCGCTCTCGCTAGCGGGCGTAGCACAGATACGCAGTATTTT. Its protein is CASSALASGRSTDTQYF.

In this sample, this clone turned up once. J is TRBJ1-6 and V is TRBV3-1 (or the pseudogene TRBV3-2); a weak D match, TRBD1 (5 bases). V was cut by 4 bases and J by 5 bases, with 9 bases left in between. The CDR3 spans 14 residues. Germline V gene sequence: CDR1 LGHDT, CDR2 YNNKEL (reference sequence). DNA of the CDR3: TGTGCCAGCAGCCCAGGGCTCGATAATTCACCCCTCCACTTT. Translating gives CASSPGLDNSPLHF.

The gene calls are TRBV28 and TRBJ2-7, with TRBD1 matching 10 bases. The CDR3 is made up of 15 amino acids. The V segment lost 5 bases and the J segment 4 bases; nucleotides outside the gene matches: 8. Per the germline V gene, CDR1 is MDHEN and CDR2 is SYDVKM. CDR3 protein: CASSVPGTGEYEQYF. In nucleotides, the CDR3 is TGTGCCAGCAGTGTCCCCGGGACAGGGGAATACGAGCAGTACTTC.

The V call is TRBV6-4, the J call TRBJ2-3; 7 bases are shared with TRBD2. Trimming removed 3 bases from V and 2 bases from J; junction bases left unmatched: 5. This CDR3 is 15 amino acids long. Germline V gene sequence: CDR1 MRHNA, CDR2 SNTAGT. The CDR3 is CASSERAGLTDTQYF. The CDR3 coding sequence is TGTGCCAGCAGTGAGAGAGCGGGGCTCACAGATACGCAGTATTTT.

The rearrangement joins TRBV19 to TRBJ1-5; the D gene is possibly TRBD1 (5 bases). The CDR3 covers 15 residues. Trimming removed 6 bases at V and 1 base at J, with 13 bases between. Germline CDR1 LNHDA, CDR2 SQIVND (reference sequence). CDR3 nucleotide sequence: TGTGCCAGTAGCCAGACCGGGGGAAGCAATCAGCCCCAGCATTTT. It translates to CASSQTGGSNQPQHF.

The chain employs TRBV30 and TRBJ2-2; 7 bases agree with TRBD1. After removal of 3 bases from V and 6 bases from J, the junction contained 4 bases not matched to a gene. The germline V gene encodes CDR1 GTSNPN and CDR2 SVGIG (reference sequence). This CDR3 comprises 13 residues. CDR3 in amino acids: CAWRGQRAGELFF. The CDR3 bases are TGTGCCTGGAGGGGACAGAGGGCCGGGGAGCTGTTTTTT.

This clone was found many times. J is TRBJ2-5 and V is TRBV7-5; no DNA check was done on the table's D call, TRBD2. TRBV7-5 is termed a pseudogene. The CDR3 loop spans 13 amino acids. CDR3 sequence reads: CVMGALYQETQYF. The CDR3 DNA reads as TGTGTCATGGGAGCCCTGTACCAAGAGACCCAGTACTTC.

This clone has just one count. This chain joins TRBV2 and TRBJ2-1; no firm D call. V was shortened by 6 bases and J by 3 bases, with 9 bases between the two germline ends. CDR1 SNHLY and CDR2 FYNNEI come from the germline V gene. CDR3 size: 13 residues. This CDR3 reads CASRGPFYNEQFF. In DNA form, the CDR3 reads TGTGCCAGCAGGGGCCCCTTCTACAATGAGCAGTTCTTC.

V and J are TRBV6-6 and TRBJ1-6; 10 bases line up with TRBD1. The CDR3 contains 16 residues. Trimming removed 5 bases from V and 10 bases from J; junction bases left unmatched: 11. CDR1 and CDR2 (germline): MNHNY, SVGAGI (reference sequence). CDR3 sequence reads: CASSREGQGLRSPLHF. CDR3 in DNA: TGTGCCAGCAGTCGCGAGGGACAGGGGCTACGATCACCCCTCCACTTT.